This T cell receptor beta chain emerged from a study of neurological immune-mediated disorders. Study background: Relapsing-remitting forms accounted for about 90% of the 34 multiple sclerosis patients and secondary progressive forms for 3. General observations from the study: Phylogenetically, 18 of 34 multiple sclerosis patients' repertoires fell into one related-CDR3 cluster, a possible signature.

Synthesis of cDNA was carried out by template-switch 5'RACE. The reaction used 10-nucleotide random UMIs. TCRdb re-called the 5' RACE reads with MiXCR, one entry per CDR3 protein. This sample has 65,000 to 90,000 distinct CDR3 sequences, with about 5% found just once. In its sample, this clonotype was seen many times. Its antigen remains unknown. Unsorted libraries were generated from 2 million PBMCs. These cells had been stored in RNAlater at -80 C. CDR1 is SGHDT and CDR2 is YYEEEE in the germline V gene. The CDR3 consists of 15 residues. V dropped 4 bases and J dropped 7; count of bases not matched to a gene: 6.

Sample: PBMCs. V usage is TRBV5-6 and J usage is TRBJ2-1; 12 nucleotides agree with TRBD2. The receptor comes from a woman in her twenties or thirties with multiple sclerosis. In DNA form, the CDR3 reads TGTGCCAGCAGCGATGGACTAGCGGGAACGAATGAGCAGTTCTTC. Translation: CASSDGLAGTNEQFF.